The present TCR beta chain was sequenced within a study of CDR3 diversity in severe acne. This clonotype has ten or more counts. The junction differs from germline at one of its ends, possibly a read error. This CDR3 comprises 15 residues. Germline V gene sequence: CDR1 SSHAT, CDR2 FNYEAQ (reference sequence). TCRdb reanalysed the PCR reads using MiXCR and keeps one entry per CDR3 protein. The sample has over 100,000 distinct CDR3 sequences, roughly 51% seen once. The sequenced sample consisted of blood. The receptor was isolated from a male donor with acne. The V call is TRBV7-7, the J call TRBJ2-6; D uncertain. The CDR3, as DNA: TGTGCTAGCAGCCCAACAGACTCTGGGGCCAACGTCCTGACTTTC. This translates into CASSPTDSGANVLTF.